This section outlines one TCR beta chain sequence together with its context. The antigen remains unidentified. The sample belongs to a study of cytomegalovirus exposure and HLA in healthy donors. Donors had nominal health at sampling but likely had unrecorded immune exposures. PCR used 60 Vbeta primers and 13 Jbeta primers. The table came from immunoSEQ multiplex PCR; TCRdb's copy has only in-frame clones and leaves some out. The table shows approximately 150,000 clones, with 80% to 85% occurring only once. Study-level points and caveats: Later work found that TCR association rates differed between HLA loci; DRB1 had the most and HLA-C the fewest.

J lost 7 bases, V lost 6 bases, and 8 bases had no gene match. The CDR3 runs to 14 residues. CDR1 and CDR2 from the germline V gene are LNHDA and SQIVND (reference sequence). The chain carries TRBV19 and TRBJ1-5, with 8 bases lining up with TRBD1. This clonotype was obtained from a man aged 25 to 40 in good health and CMV-seronegative. Specimen: PBMCs. This chain's CDR3 is CASRPTGGGQPQHF. CDR3 coding DNA: TGTGCCAGTAGACCAACAGGGGGGGGCCAGCCCCAGCATTTT.